The clone carrying this T cell receptor beta chain was seen many times. What it binds is unknown. The source of the sample is a study of T cell repertoires in cytomegalovirus infection. Study-level findings and limits: The ex vivo response was dominated by HLA-C-restricted CMV-specific TCR beta clonotypes.

Each CDR3 protein gets one entry after TCRdb re-called the reads with MiXCR. Of roughly 280,000 distinct CDR3 sequences listed, roughly 13% are singletons. Germline V gives CDR1 SGHTA, CDR2 FQGNSA. The CDR3 runs 13 residues. With V trimmed by 3 bases and J by 2 bases, 0 bases remained unmatched. Sequencing was performed on PBMCs. The chain employs TRBV7-2 and TRBJ2-7; 8 bases are a match to TRBD1. The sequence came from a human donor in good health (CMV status not recorded). Some clones in this sample may be carry-over from other donors' samples. CDR3 DNA: TGTGCCAGCAGCTTGGACAGGGCCTACGAGCAGTACTTC. It is translated as CASSLDRAYEQYF.